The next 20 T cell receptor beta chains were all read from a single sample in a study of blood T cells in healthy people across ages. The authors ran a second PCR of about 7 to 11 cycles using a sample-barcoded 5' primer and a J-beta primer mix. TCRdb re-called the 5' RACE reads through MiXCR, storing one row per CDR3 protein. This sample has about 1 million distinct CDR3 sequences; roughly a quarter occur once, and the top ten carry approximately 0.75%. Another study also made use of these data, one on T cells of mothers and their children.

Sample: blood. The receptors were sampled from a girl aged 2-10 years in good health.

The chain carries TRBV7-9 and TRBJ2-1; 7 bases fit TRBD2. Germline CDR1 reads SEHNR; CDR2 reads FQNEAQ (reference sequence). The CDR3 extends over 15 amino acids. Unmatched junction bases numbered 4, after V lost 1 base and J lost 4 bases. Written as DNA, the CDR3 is TGTGCCAGCAGCTTAGGGGAGGGCGTGTACAATGAGCAGTTCTTC. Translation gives CASSLGEGVYNEQFF.

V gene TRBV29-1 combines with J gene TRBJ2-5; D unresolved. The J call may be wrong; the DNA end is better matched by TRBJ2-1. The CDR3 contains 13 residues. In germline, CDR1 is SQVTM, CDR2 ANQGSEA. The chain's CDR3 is CSVKLEFPFEQFF. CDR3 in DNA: TGCAGCGTGAAATTGGAGTTCCCCTTTGAGCAGTTCTTC.

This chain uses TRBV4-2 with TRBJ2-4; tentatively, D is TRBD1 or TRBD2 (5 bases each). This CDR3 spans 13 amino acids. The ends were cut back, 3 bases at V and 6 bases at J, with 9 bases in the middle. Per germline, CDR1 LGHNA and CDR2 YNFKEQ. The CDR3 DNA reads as TGTGCCAGCAGCCAGTGGGACGGAAACATTCAGTACTTC. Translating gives CASSQWDGNIQYF.

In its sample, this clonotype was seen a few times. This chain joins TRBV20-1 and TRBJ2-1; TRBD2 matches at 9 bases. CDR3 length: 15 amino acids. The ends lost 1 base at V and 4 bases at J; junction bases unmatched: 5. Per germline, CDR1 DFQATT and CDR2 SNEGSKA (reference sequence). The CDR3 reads CSARVLAGVYNEQFF. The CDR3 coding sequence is TGCAGTGCTAGAGTCTTAGCGGGAGTATACAATGAGCAGTTCTTC.

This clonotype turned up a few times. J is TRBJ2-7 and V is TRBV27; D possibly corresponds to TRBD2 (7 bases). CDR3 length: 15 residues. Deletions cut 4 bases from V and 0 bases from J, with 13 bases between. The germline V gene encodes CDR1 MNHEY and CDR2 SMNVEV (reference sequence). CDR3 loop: CASSSPGGPSYEQYF. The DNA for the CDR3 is TGTGCCAGCAGTTCACCCGGGGGGCCCTCCTACGAGCAGTACTTC.

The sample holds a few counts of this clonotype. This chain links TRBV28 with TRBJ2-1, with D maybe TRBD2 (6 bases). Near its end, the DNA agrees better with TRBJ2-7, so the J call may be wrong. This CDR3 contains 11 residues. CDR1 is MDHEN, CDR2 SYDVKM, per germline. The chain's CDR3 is CASSFSGGQYF. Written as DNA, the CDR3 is TGTGCCAGCAGCTTTAGCGGAGGGCAGTACTTC.

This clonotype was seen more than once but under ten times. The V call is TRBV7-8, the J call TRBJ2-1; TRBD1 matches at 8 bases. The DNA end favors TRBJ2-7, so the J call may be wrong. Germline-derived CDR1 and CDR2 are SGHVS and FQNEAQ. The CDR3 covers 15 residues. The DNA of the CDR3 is TGTGCCAGCAGCTCCAGCTTGACAGGGGACCACGAGCAGTACTTC. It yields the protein CASSSSLTGDHEQYF.

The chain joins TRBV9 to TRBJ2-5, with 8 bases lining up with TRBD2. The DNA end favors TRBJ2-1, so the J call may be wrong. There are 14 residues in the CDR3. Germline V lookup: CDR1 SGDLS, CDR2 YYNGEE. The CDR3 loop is CASSVAAGANEQFF. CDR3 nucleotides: TGTGCCAGCAGCGTAGCAGCGGGGGCCAATGAGCAGTTCTTC.

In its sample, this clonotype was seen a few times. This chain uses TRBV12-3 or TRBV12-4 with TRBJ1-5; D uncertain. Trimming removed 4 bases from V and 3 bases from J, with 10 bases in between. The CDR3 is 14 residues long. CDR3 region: CASSSDGFNQPQHF. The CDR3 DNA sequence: TGTGCCAGCAGTTCGGACGGATTCAATCAGCCCCAGCATTTT.

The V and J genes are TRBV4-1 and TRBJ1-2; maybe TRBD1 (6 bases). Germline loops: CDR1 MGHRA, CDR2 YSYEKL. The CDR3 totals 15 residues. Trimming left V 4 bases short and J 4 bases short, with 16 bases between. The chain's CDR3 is CASSLLVGGLYGYTF. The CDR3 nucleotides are TGCGCCAGCAGCCTTCTCGTCGGGGGGCTCTATGGCTACACCTTC.

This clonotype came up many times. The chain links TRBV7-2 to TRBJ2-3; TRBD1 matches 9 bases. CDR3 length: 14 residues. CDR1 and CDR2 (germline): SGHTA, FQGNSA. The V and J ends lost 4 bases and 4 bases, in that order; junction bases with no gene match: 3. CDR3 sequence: CASSSRTGADTQYF. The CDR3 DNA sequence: TGTGCCAGCAGCTCCCGGACAGGGGCAGATACGCAGTATTTT.

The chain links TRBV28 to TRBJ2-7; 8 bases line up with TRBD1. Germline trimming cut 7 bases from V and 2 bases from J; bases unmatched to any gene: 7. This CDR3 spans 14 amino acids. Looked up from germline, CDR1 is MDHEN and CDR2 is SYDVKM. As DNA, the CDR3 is TGTGCCAGCATCACAGGGGGGCCTACCTACGAGCAGTACTTC. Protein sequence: CASITGGPTYEQYF.

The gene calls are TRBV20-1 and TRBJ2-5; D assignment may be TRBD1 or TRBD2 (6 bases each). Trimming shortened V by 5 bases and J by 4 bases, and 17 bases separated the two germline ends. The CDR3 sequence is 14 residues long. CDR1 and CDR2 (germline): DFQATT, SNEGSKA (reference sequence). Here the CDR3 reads CSARRTGARETQYF. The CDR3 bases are TGCAGTGCTCGAAGAACGGGGGCCCGAGAGACCCAGTACTTC.

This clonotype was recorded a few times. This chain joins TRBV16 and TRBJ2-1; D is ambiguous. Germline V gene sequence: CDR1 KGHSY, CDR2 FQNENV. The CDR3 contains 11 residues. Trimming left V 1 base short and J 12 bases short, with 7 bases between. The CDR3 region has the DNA TGTGCCAGCAGCCAATTAGGTGGGCAGTTCTTC. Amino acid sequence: CASSQLGGQFF.

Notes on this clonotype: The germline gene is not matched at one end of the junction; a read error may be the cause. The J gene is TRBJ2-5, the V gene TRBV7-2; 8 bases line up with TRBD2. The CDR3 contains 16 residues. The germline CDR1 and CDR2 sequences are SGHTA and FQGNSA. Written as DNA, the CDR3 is TGTGCCAGCAGCTTAGGGTTAGCGGGATCGGTGGAGACCCAGCACTTC. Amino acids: CASSLGLAGSVETQHF.

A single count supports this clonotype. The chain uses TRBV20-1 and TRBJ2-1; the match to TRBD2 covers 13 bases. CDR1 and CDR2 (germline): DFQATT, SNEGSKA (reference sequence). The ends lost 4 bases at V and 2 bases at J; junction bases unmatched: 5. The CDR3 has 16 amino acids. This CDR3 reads CSATGTSGITYNEQFF. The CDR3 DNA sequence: TGCAGTGCTACAGGGACTAGCGGGATTACCTACAATGAGCAGTTCTTC.

CDR3 region: CAISERWRDSGLAPYNEQFF. The CDR3 region has the DNA TGTGCCATCAGTGAGCGCTGGAGAGACTCGGGACTAGCGCCCTACAATGAGCAGTTCTTC. V and J are TRBV10-3 and TRBJ2-1, with 10 positions matching TRBD2. Germline V gene sequence: CDR1 ENHRY, CDR2 SYGVKD. The length of the CDR3 is 20 residues. The J segment lost 2 bases and the V segment lost 2 bases, leaving 15 bases of the junction unmatched.

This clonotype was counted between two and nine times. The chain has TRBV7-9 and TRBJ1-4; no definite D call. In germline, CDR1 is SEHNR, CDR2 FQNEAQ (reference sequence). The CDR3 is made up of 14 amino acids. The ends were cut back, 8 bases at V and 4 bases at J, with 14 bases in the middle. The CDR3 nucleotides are TGTGCCAGCGGCTCCGGATATGTTAATGAAAAACTGTTTTTT. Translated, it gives CASGSGYVNEKLFF.

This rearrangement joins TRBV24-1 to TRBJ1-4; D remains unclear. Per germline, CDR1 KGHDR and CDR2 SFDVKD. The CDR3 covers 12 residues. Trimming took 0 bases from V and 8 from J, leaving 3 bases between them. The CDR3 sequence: CATSDLGEKLFF. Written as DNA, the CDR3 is TGTGCCACCAGTGATTTGGGCGAAAAACTGTTTTTT.

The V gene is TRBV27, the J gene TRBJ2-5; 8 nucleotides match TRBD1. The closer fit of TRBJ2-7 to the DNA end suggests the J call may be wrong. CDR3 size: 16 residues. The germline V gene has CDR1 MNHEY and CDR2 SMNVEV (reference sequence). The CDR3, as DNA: TGTGCCAGCAGCCTGACAGGGGCCAACCAGAGATACGAGCAGTACTTC. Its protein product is CASSLTGANQRYEQYF.